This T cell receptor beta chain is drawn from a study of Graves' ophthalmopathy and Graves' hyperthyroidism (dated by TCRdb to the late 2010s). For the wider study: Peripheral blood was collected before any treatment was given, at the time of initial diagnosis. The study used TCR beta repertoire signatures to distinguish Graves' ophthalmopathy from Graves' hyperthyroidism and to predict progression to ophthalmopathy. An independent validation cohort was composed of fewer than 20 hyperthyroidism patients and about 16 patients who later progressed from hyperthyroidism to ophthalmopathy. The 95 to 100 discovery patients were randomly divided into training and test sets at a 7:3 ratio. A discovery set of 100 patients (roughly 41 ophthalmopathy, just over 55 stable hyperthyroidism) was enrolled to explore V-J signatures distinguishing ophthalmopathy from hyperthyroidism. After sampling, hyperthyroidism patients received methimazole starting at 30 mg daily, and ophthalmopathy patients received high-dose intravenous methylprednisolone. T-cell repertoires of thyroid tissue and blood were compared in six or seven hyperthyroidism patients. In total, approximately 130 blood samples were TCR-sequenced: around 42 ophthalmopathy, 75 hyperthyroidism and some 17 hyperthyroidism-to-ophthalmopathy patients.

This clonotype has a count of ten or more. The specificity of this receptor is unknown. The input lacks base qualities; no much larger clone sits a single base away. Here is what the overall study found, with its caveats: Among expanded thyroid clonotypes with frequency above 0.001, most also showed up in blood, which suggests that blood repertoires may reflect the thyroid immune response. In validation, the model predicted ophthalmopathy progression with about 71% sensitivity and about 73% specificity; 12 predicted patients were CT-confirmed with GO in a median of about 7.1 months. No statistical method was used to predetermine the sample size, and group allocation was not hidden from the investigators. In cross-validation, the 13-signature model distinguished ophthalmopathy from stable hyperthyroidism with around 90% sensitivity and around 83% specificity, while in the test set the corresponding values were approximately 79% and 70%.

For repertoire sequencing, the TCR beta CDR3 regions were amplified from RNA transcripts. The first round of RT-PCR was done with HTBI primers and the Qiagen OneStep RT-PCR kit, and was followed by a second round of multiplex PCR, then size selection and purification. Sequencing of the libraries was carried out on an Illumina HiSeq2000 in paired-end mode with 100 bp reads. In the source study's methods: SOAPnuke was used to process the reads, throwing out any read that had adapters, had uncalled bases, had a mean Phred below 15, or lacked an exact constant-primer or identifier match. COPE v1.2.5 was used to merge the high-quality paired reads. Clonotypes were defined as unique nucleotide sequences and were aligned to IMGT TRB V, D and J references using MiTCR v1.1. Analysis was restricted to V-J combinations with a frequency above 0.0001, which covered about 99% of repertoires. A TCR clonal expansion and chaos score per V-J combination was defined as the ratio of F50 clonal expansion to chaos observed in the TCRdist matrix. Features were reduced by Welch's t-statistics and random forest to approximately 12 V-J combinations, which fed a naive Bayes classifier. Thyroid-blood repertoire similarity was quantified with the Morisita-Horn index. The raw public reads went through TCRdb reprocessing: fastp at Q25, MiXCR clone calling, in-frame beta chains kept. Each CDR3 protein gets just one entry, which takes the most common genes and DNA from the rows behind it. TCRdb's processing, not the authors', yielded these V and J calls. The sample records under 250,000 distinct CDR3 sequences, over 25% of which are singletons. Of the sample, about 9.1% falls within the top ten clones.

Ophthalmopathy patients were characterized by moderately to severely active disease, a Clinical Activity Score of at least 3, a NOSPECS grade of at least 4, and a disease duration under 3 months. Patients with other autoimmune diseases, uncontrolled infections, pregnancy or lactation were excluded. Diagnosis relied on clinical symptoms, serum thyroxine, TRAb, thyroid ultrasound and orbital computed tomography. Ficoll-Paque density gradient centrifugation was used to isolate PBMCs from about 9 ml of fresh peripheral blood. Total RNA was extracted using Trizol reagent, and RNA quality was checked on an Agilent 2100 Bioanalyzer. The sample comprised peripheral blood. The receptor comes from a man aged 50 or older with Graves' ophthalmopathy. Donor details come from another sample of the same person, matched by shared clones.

The CDR3 amino acid sequence is: CASSSGRVNEQFF. Read as DNA, the sequence is TGTGCCAGCAGCTCCGGGAGGGTCAATGAGCAGTTCTTC. The sequence links TRBV7-2 to TRBJ2-1, and TRBD2 matches 8 of the central bases. From the cysteine up to the phenylalanine, the CDR3 has a length of 13 residues. Kept here is only the CDR3 DNA, which spans 39 bases and is read in frame from base 1. CDR1 and CDR2 are drawn from the germline V gene: SGHTA, FQGNSA. For this chain, trimming is 4 bases at the V end and 6 bases at the J end, and the number of junction bases without a gene match is 2.